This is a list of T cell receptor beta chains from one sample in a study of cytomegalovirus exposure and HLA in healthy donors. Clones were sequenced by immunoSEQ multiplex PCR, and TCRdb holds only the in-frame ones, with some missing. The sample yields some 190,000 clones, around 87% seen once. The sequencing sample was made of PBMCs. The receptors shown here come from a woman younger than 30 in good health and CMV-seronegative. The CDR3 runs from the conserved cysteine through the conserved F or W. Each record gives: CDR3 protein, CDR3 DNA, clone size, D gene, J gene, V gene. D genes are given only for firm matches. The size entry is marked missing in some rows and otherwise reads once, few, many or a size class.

CDR3 protein: CASSLKVQGVDPPYGYTF; CDR3 DNA: TGTGCCAGCAGCTTAAAGGTGCAGGGGGTAGACCCCCCCTATGGCTACACCTTC; clone size: NA; D gene: TRBD1; J gene: TRBJ1-2; V gene: TRBV13
CDR3 protein: CASRLASGSFDNEQFF; CDR3 DNA: TGTGCAAGTCGCTTGGCTAGCGGGAGTTTCGACAATGAGCAGTTCTTC; clone size: NA; D gene: NA; J gene: TRBJ2-1; V gene: TRBV12-2
CDR3 protein: CASSMTSGGLYEQYF; CDR3 DNA: TGTGCCAGCAGTATGACTAGCGGGGGCCTCTACGAGCAGTACTTC; clone size: NA; D gene: TRBD2; J gene: TRBJ2-7; V gene: TRBV6-5
CDR3 protein: CAIRGGSSETQYF; CDR3 DNA: TGTGCCATCAGAGGCGGGAGCTCAGAGACCCAGTACTTC; clone size: NA; D gene: TRBD2; J gene: TRBJ2-5; V gene: TRBV10-3
CDR3 protein: CASSIDGRTGEKGEQYF; CDR3 DNA: TGTGCCAGTAGTATAGATGGACGGACAGGGGAGAAGGGCGAGCAGTACTTC; clone size: NA; D gene: TRBD1; J gene: TRBJ2-7; V gene: TRBV19
CDR3 protein: CASSFSSGNTDTQYF; CDR3 DNA: TGCGCCAGCAGCTTCTCTAGCGGTAACACAGATACGCAGTATTTT; clone size: NA; D gene: TRBD2; J gene: TRBJ2-3; V gene: TRBV5-1
CDR3 protein: CAWRGLAGAQAYEQYF; CDR3 DNA: TGTGCCTGGAGGGGACTAGCGGGGGCGCAAGCATACGAGCAGTACTTC; clone size: NA; D gene: TRBD2; J gene: TRBJ2-7; V gene: TRBV30
CDR3 protein: CASSDGTSGQETQYF; CDR3 DNA: TGTGCCAGCAGCGACGGGACTAGCGGACAAGAGACCCAGTACTTC; clone size: NA; D gene: TRBD2; J gene: TRBJ2-5; V gene: TRBV5-8
CDR3 protein: CASSFSTVMNTEAFF; CDR3 DNA: TGTGCCAGCAGTTTCTCGACAGTTATGAACACTGAAGCTTTCTTT; clone size: NA; D gene: NA; J gene: TRBJ1-1; V gene: TRBV27
CDR3 protein: CASSQGGASGRIATGELFF; CDR3 DNA: TGCGCCAGCAGCCAAGGAGGGGCTAGCGGGAGGATAGCCACCGGGGAGCTGTTTTTT; clone size: NA; D gene: TRBD2; J gene: TRBJ2-2; V gene: TRBV4-1
CDR3 protein: CASSLPEGRREQYF; CDR3 DNA: TGTGCCAGCAGCCTACCGGAGGGGCGCCGCGAGCAGTACTTC; clone size: NA; D gene: NA; J gene: TRBJ2-7; V gene: TRBV28
CDR3 protein: CASSWDSSNQPQHF; CDR3 DNA: TGTGCCAGCAGCTGGGACAGTTCCAATCAGCCCCAGCATTTT; clone size: NA; D gene: TRBD1; J gene: TRBJ1-5; V gene: TRBV5-5
CDR3 protein: CASLPFTGTGGIDTEAFF; CDR3 DNA: TGTGCCAGCCTCCCCTTCACCGGGACAGGGGGAATCGACACTGAAGCTTTCTTT; clone size: NA; D gene: TRBD1; J gene: TRBJ1-1; V gene: TRBV10-3
CDR3 protein: CASSYNSGSYEQYF; CDR3 DNA: TGTGCCAGCAGTTACAATAGCGGGAGCTACGAGCAGTACTTC; clone size: NA; D gene: TRBD2; J gene: TRBJ2-7; V gene: TRBV6-5
CDR3 protein: CASETSGQYNEQFF; CDR3 DNA: TGTGCCAGTGAGACTAGCGGCCAATACAATGAGCAGTTCTTC; clone size: NA; D gene: TRBD2; J gene: TRBJ2-1; V gene: TRBV2
CDR3 protein: CASSTEASGGYEQYF; CDR3 DNA: TGTGCCAGCAGTACCGAAGCTAGCGGGGGGTACGAGCAGTACTTC; clone size: NA; D gene: TRBD2; J gene: TRBJ2-7; V gene: TRBV6-1
CDR3 protein: CASSYSTPNSNQPQHF; CDR3 DNA: TGTGCCAGCAGTTATTCGACTCCGAATAGCAATCAGCCCCAGCATTTT; clone size: NA; D gene: NA; J gene: TRBJ1-5; V gene: TRBV6-6
CDR3 protein: CASSLGQDSNQPQHF; CDR3 DNA: TGTGCCAGCAGTTTAGGGCAGGATAGCAATCAGCCCCAGCATTTT; clone size: once; D gene: NA; J gene: TRBJ1-5; V gene: TRBV27
CDR3 protein: CASSLGAGLAAYNEQFF; CDR3 DNA: TGTGCCAGCAGCTTAGGCGCGGGACTAGCGGCGTACAATGAGCAGTTCTTC; clone size: NA; D gene: TRBD2; J gene: TRBJ2-1; V gene: TRBV7-9
CDR3 protein: CASSLEASGYEQYF; CDR3 DNA: TGTGCCAGCAGTTTAGAAGCCTCAGGTTACGAGCAGTACTTC; clone size: NA; D gene: NA; J gene: TRBJ2-7; V gene: TRBV28
CDR3 protein: CASSRQGSPSYEQYF; CDR3 DNA: TGTGCCAGTAGTCGACAGGGGAGTCCATCCTACGAGCAGTACTTC; clone size: NA; D gene: TRBD1; J gene: TRBJ2-7; V gene: TRBV19
CDR3 protein: CASRTGGQGLDTQYF; CDR3 DNA: TGTGCCAGCAGGACGGGGGGACAGGGTTTGGATACGCAGTATTTT; clone size: NA; D gene: TRBD1; J gene: TRBJ2-3; V gene: TRBV5-6
CDR3 protein: CSSAEGFGTGELFF; CDR3 DNA: TGTTCTTCCGCGGAAGGTTTCGGCACCGGGGAGCTGTTTTTT; clone size: NA; D gene: NA; J gene: TRBJ2-2; V gene: TRBV19
CDR3 protein: CASSETSGSFEQFF; CDR3 DNA: TGCGCCAGCAGCGAAACTAGCGGGAGCTTTGAGCAGTTCTTC; clone size: NA; D gene: TRBD2; J gene: TRBJ2-1; V gene: TRBV5-1
CDR3 protein: CASSHPGGQETQYF; CDR3 DNA: TGCGCCAGCAGTCACCCCGGGGGGCAAGAGACCCAGTACTTC; clone size: once; D gene: TRBD2; J gene: TRBJ2-5; V gene: TRBV23-1
CDR3 protein: CASREPDRNYGYTF; CDR3 DNA: TGTGCCAGCAGGGAACCCGACAGAAACTATGGCTACACCTTC; clone size: NA; D gene: NA; J gene: TRBJ1-2; V gene: TRBV6-1
CDR3 protein: CASSLPMTAYNEQFF; CDR3 DNA: TGTGCCAGCAGCTTGCCTATGACAGCCTACAATGAGCAGTTCTTC; clone size: once; D gene: NA; J gene: TRBJ2-1; V gene: TRBV7-2
CDR3 protein: CASSQGQRGGETQYF; CDR3 DNA: TGCGCCAGCAGCCAAGGCCAGCGGGGGGGGGAGACCCAGTACTTC; clone size: NA; D gene: TRBD2; J gene: TRBJ2-5; V gene: TRBV4-3
CDR3 protein: CASSRTGAGGETQYF; CDR3 DNA: TGTGCCAGCAGCCGCACAGGGGCGGGGGGGGAGACCCAGTACTTC; clone size: NA; D gene: TRBD2; J gene: TRBJ2-5; V gene: TRBV7-9